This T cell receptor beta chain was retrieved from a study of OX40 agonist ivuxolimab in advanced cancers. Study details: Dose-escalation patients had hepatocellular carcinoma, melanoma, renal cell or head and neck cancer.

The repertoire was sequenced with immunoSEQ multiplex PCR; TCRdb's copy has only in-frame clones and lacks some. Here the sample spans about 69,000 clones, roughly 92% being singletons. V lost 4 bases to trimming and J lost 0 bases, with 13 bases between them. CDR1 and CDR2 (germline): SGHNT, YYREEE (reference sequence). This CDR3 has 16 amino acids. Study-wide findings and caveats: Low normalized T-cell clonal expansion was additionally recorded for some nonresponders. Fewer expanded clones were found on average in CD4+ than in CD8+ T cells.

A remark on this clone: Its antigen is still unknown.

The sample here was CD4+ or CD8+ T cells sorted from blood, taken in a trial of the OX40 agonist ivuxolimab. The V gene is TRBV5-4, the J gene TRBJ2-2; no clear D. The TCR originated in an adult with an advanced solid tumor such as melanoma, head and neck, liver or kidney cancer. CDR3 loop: CASSRVGTANTGELFF. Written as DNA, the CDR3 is TGTGCCAGCAGCCGCGTGGGAACAGCGAACACCGGGGAGCTGTTTTTT.